This T cell receptor (beta chain) came from a study of T-cell memory formation after mild COVID-19. The overall study: Clusters were largely donor specific. Notes on the study in general: Contracting CD4+ clones were located mainly in CM and EM, and CD8+ clones in EMRA. Cross-reactive memory apparently joined, as some responding clones appeared in pre-infection memory.

A note on this clonotype: The target antigen is unknown.

V lost 4 bases and J lost 5; bases outside the gene matches: 6. In germline, CDR1 is LGHNA, CDR2 YNFKEQ. The CDR3 loop spans 17 amino acids. TCRdb analysed the 5' RACE reads with MiXCR anew, one entry per CDR3 protein. There are nearly 110,000 distinct CDR3 sequences in the sample; about an eighth occur only once, and 39% lies in the top ten. The V gene is TRBV4-2, the J gene TRBJ2-2; the match to TRBD2 covers 14 bases. The TCR originated in a man younger than 30 who had mild COVID-19 (a few samples of this study predate the infection). Cell type and time point are not known. Sequenced material: PBMCs or a T cell subset sorted from them (not recorded which). CDR3 sequence reads: CASSPTSGGARTGELFF. The CDR3 nucleotides read TGTGCCAGCAGCCCGACTAGCGGGGGGGCCAGAACCGGGGAGCTGTTTTTT.